This T cell receptor beta chain was sequenced during a study of technical replicates of blood from a handful of donors (dated by TCRdb to 2016 to 2017). The library was made by the immunoSEQ multiplex PCR assay. What TCRdb holds here is the immuneACCESS table cut down to in-frame rearrangements. Part of the clones is not present; checked against another copy, under half of the missing clones reflect an unresolved V gene, and the others are unexplained. Here the sample has roughly 80,000 clones; 75% to 95% occur a single time. Together, the top ten hold around 0.26% of the sample. This clone was counted between two and nine times. This clone's antigen is unknown. Base qualities are not recorded, but no much larger clone differs from it by a single base. The CDR3 spans 16 residues, from the cysteine through the phenylalanine. Just CDR3 DNA is preserved here, 48 bases in frame from base 1.

The chain is made from TRBV21-1 and TRBJ1-3; no DNA check was done on the table's D call, TRBD1. TRBV21-1 is classified as a pseudogene. Material: T cells isolated from PBMCs. The clonotype originates from a human donor in good health. The CDR3 protein is CASSNKDRVLGNTIYF. The nucleotide sequence is TGTGCCAGCAGCAATAAAGACAGGGTACTCGGAAACACCATATATTTT.